The next 5 T cell receptor beta chains were all read from a single sample in a study of monozygotic twins with inflammatory bowel disease (dated by TCRdb to 2018 to 2020). Library generation was performed with 5' RACE. Sequencing took place on an Illumina HiSeq 2500. TCRdb reprocessed the reads, and each CDR3 protein sequence is entered once, without DNA. In this sample's table one finds more than 350,000 distinct CDR3 sequences. Jointly, the top ten make up 2% to 3% of the sample. Sequenced material: blood. The receptors stem from a human donor with ulcerative colitis or Crohn's disease, or a healthy co-twin of an affected twin (not recorded which).

The V gene is TRBV7-2, the J gene TRBJ2-3; lacking DNA, the TRBD1 call made by TCRdb goes unchecked. This CDR3 is built from 15 residues. CDR1 SGHTA and CDR2 FQGNSA come from the germline V gene. The CDR3 sequence is CASSLAGGREDTQYF.

The chain joins TRBV7-9 to TRBJ1-1; there is no DNA to check the TCRdb D call of TRBD1. CDR1 SEHNR and CDR2 FQNEAQ come from the germline V gene (reference sequence). The CDR3 sequence is 14 residues long. This CDR3 reads CASSSQGSNTEAFF.

This CDR3 reads CASSLQERETQYF. The rearrangement links TRBV11-3 to TRBJ2-5; absent DNA, TCRdb's TRBD2 call cannot be checked. In germline, CDR1 is SGHNT, CDR2 YENEEA. The CDR3 loop spans 13 amino acids.

J is TRBJ2-2 and V is TRBV30; absent DNA, TCRdb's TRBD2 call cannot be checked. This CDR3 comprises 13 residues. Germline V gene data show CDR1 as GTSNPN and CDR2 as SVGIG (reference sequence). This CDR3 is CAWSGTSNRELFF.

The chain couples TRBV24-1 to TRBJ1-6; TCRdb names TRBD1, which stays unverified in the absence of DNA. CDR3 length equals 12 residues. Germline CDR1 reads KGHDR; CDR2 reads SFDVKD. CDR3 sequence: CATGERQGQLHF.